This is a list of T cell receptor beta chains from one sample in a study of blood T cell repertoires in COVID-19. Data came from immunoSEQ multiplex PCR; TCRdb stores just in-frame clones and leaves some out. The table has around 260,000 clones, approximately 90% seen once. Sequenced material: peripheral blood. These receptors originate from a woman aged 30 to 39 with COVID-19, enrolled during active disease. CDR3s include the opening cysteine and the closing phenylalanine or tryptophan. D genes are given only for firm matches. Clone size is not always given. Where it is, it says once, few, many or a class for expanded clones.

once TRBJ2-3 TRBD2 TRBV7-2 CASSWTSGYTDTQYF TGTGCCAGCAGTTGGACTAGCGGATACACAGATACGCAGTATTTT
NA TRBJ1-6 TRBD1 TRBV19 CASKGANYNSPLHF TGTGCCAGTAAGGGGGCGAACTATAATTCACCCCTCCACTTT
NA TRBJ2-7 NA TRBV1 CTNRDREYEQYF TGCACCAACCGGGACAGGGAGTACGAGCAGTACTTC
NA TRBJ2-1 NA TRBV5-4 CASSLGLSEQFF TGTGCCAGCAGCTTGGGACTATCCGAGCAGTTCTTC
NA TRBJ2-2 NA TRBV21-1 CASSKRERESTGELFF TGTGCCAGCAGCAAACGCGAGCGGGAGAGCACCGGGGAGCTGTTTTTT
few TRBJ2-7 TRBD2 TRBV7-9 CASSPAKGGSDYYEQYF TGTGCCAGCAGCCCCGCTAAGGGCGGGAGCGACTACTACGAGCAGTACTTC
NA TRBJ1-6 NA TRBV9 CASSVDGGDGSLHF TGTGCCAGCAGCGTAGATGGCGGGGACGGGTCCCTCCACTTT
NA TRBJ2-1 TRBD1 TRBV5-1 CASSAGQVTNEQFF TGCGCCAGTAGCGCGGGACAGGTTACGAATGAGCAGTTCTTC
NA TRBJ1-2 NA TRBV28 CASSLELRGNYGYTF TGTGCCAGCAGTTTAGAGTTGCGGGGGAACTATGGCTACACCTTC
NA TRBJ1-5 TRBD1 TRBV5-6 CASSLKGQGSNQPQHF TGTGCCAGCAGCTTGAAAGGACAGGGTAGCAATCAGCCCCAGCATTTT
NA TRBJ1-2 NA TRBV7-9 CASSWDLRDGYTF TGTGCCAGCAGCTGGGACTTACGGGACGGCTACACCTTC
NA TRBJ1-5 NA TRBV19 CASRAGVGQPQHF TGTGCCAGTAGGGCAGGGGTAGGTCAGCCCCAGCATTTT
once TRBJ1-4 NA TRBV21-1 CASSKGRQIGGNEKLFF TGTGCCAGCAGCAAAGGGCGACAGATCGGGGGTAATGAAAAACTGTTTTTT
NA TRBJ1-3 TRBD1 TRBV5-1 CASSLAGTGMLAGNTIYF TGCGCCAGCAGCTTGGCCGGGACAGGGATGCTTGCTGGAAACACCATATATTTT
NA TRBJ1-1 TRBD1 TRBV25-1 CASSDGSRGFRAFF TGTGCCAGCAGTGATGGTTCCAGGGGGTTTCGAGCTTTCTTT
once TRBJ2-1 NA TRBV27 CASRWGPNEQFF TGTGCCAGCAGATGGGGGCCCAATGAGCAGTTCTTC
NA TRBJ1-1 NA TRBV6-5 CATSIPGSGTEAFF TGTGCCACCTCAATCCCGGGGTCGGGCACTGAAGCTTTCTTT
NA TRBJ2-7 TRBD1 TRBV19 CASSGQGAASYEQYF TGTGCCAGTAGTGGACAGGGGGCGGCCTCCTACGAGCAGTACTTC
NA TRBJ1-2 NA TRBV11-2 CASSPLAGHPVYGYTF TGTGCCAGCAGCCCCCTTGCAGGGCACCCGGTCTATGGCTACACCTTC
NA TRBJ2-1 NA TRBV14 CASSFRSANEQFF TGTGCCAGCAGCTTCCGGAGTGCGAATGAGCAGTTCTTC
NA TRBJ1-1 NA TRBV7-9 CASSQSGNTEAFF TGTGCCAGCTCTCAGAGCGGAAACACTGAAGCTTTCTTT
once TRBJ1-5 NA TRBV7-6 CASSSEAFQPQHF TGTGCCAGCAGCTCTGAGGCTTTCCAGCCCCAGCATTTT
NA TRBJ2-1 NA TRBV7-8 CASSLVKPKGVYNEQFF TGTGCCAGCAGCTTAGTAAAGCCCAAGGGGGTATACAATGAGCAGTTCTTC
NA TRBJ1-5 TRBD1 TRBV30 CAWSVARGPYSNQPQHF TGTGCCTGGAGTGTAGCCAGGGGGCCTTATAGCAATCAGCCCCAGCATTTT
NA TRBJ2-7 NA TRBV18 CASSPDAQREQYF TGTGCCAGCTCACCAGACGCCCAGAGGGAGCAGTACTTC
NA TRBJ1-2 TRBD1 TRBV5-4 CASRPQGVLFYGYTF TGTGCCAGCAGACCACAGGGGGTCCTTTTCTATGGCTACACCTTC
NA TRBJ1-1 TRBD1 TRBV19 CASSSHQTGRITEAFF TGTGCCAGTAGTTCCCATCAGACAGGGAGAATCACTGAAGCTTTCTTT
NA TRBJ1-1 TRBD1 TRBV19 CASSMGQYYTEAFF TGTGCCAGTAGTATGGGACAGTACTACACTGAAGCTTTCTTT
once TRBJ1-1 TRBD1 TRBV27 CASSALTGRLLNTEAFF TGTGCCAGCAGTGCCTTGACAGGGAGGCTTTTGAACACTGAAGCTTTCTTT
NA TRBJ2-7 NA TRBV2 CAGARAFAYEQYF TGTGCCGGAGCGAGGGCTTTTGCCTACGAGCAGTACTTC
NA TRBJ2-1 NA TRBV29-1 CSVGTEYNEQFF TGCAGCGTTGGTACAGAGTATAATGAGCAGTTCTTC
NA TRBJ2-7 TRBD1 TRBV7-9 CASSSRTGSEQYF TGTGCCAGCAGCTCCCGGACAGGGTCCGAGCAGTACTTC
NA TRBJ1-1 TRBD1 TRBV5-5 CASSFFIGGGSEAFF TGTGCCAGCAGCTTTTTTATAGGGGGCGGATCTGAAGCTTTCTTT
NA TRBJ1-2 TRBD1 TRBV9 CASSVVHQGARVYGYTF TGTGCCAGCAGCGTAGTCCATCAGGGGGCGCGGGTCTATGGCTACACCTTC
NA TRBJ2-1 TRBD1 TRBV18 CASADTGQSYNEQFF TGTGCCAGCGCCGACACGGGACAGTCCTACAATGAGCAGTTCTTC
NA TRBJ2-1 TRBD2 TRBV3-1/TRBV3-2 CASSHSSGRAYTAVEQFF TGTGCCAGCAGCCACTCTAGCGGGAGGGCCTATACGGCAGTTGAGCAGTTCTTC